The rows below give T cell receptor beta chains drawn from one sample of a study of blood T cells in healthy people across ages. TCRdb itself ran the 5' RACE reads through MiXCR, one entry per CDR3 protein. The sample carries around 1,500,000 distinct CDR3 sequences, 42% recorded once. The sequenced sample was blood. Receptor source: a woman aged 18-35 years in good health. Each CDR3 is given with its conserved first and last residue. D genes are given only for firm matches. Clone size is stated in some rows and not others, as once, few, many or a class when expanded.

TRBJ1-1,NA,NA,TRBV7-2,TGTGCCAGCAGCTTTCCGGAGGGGAACACTGAAGCTTTCTTT,CASSFPEGNTEAFF
TRBJ1-2,TRBD1,NA,TRBV20-1,TGCAGTGCTAGGAACCCGGGACAGACGCCGAGAGGCTACACCTTC,CSARNPGQTPRGYTF
TRBJ2-7,TRBD2,few,TRBV4-1,TGCGCCAGCAGCCAAGAGAGGCTAGCGGGTACCTACGAGCAGTACTTC,CASSQERLAGTYEQYF
TRBJ1-3,NA,NA,TRBV2,TGTGCCAGCAGTGAACTACGGAGCTCTGGAAACACCATATATTTT,CASSELRSSGNTIYF
TRBJ2-1,NA,NA,TRBV4-1,TGCGCCAGCAGCCAACTAGCAGGGGGGGACAATGAGCAGTTCTTC,CASSQLAGGDNEQFF
TRBJ1-2,TRBD1,NA,TRBV12-3/TRBV12-4,TGTGCCAGCAGTTTCCCCGGACAGGCATATGGCTACACCTTC,CASSFPGQAYGYTF
TRBJ2-2,TRBD2,NA,TRBV25-1,TGTGCCAGCAGGGGCCCTAGCGGGGCGGGACCCGCCGGGGAGCTGTTTTTT,CASRGPSGAGPAGELFF
TRBJ2-3,TRBD2,NA,TRBV20-1,TGCAGTGCTATACTAGCGGGAGACCCCACAGATACGCAGTATTTT,CSAILAGDPTDTQYF
TRBJ2-3,TRBD1,few,TRBV5-1,TGCGCCAGCAGCTACCGGACAGGGTTTTCAGATACGCAGTATTTT,CASSYRTGFSDTQYF
TRBJ2-1,NA,NA,TRBV20-1,TGCAGTGCTAGGGGCCCCGATGAGCAGTTCTTC,CSARGPDEQFF
TRBJ2-3,TRBD2,NA,TRBV20-1,TGCAGTGCTGAGGGGACTAGCGGCACAGATACGCAGTATTTT,CSAEGTSGTDTQYF
TRBJ2-1,TRBD2,NA,TRBV15,TGTGCCACCAGCAGAGGGATACTAGCGGGGTCCAGGTCCAATGAGCAGTTCTTC,CATSRGILAGSRSNEQFF
TRBJ2-3,TRBD2,NA,TRBV5-1,TGCGCCAGCAGACTAGCGCCAGATACGCAGTATTTT,CASRLAPDTQYF
TRBJ1-2,NA,NA,TRBV20-1,TGCAGTGCCCCCCTCAGTGCACAGGGAAACTATGGCTACACCTTC,CSAPLSAQGNYGYTF
TRBJ1-2,TRBD1,NA,TRBV20-1,TGCAGTGCTAGAGTCCGGACAGGGGACTACTATGGCTACACCTTC,CSARVRTGDYYGYTF
TRBJ2-2,TRBD1,NA,TRBV10-3,TGTGCCATCAGCGATCCGGGACAGGGGAACACCGGGGAGCTGTTTTTT,CAISDPGQGNTGELFF
TRBJ1-6,NA,NA,TRBV9,TGTGCCAGCAGCGTAGACTACGGTTCACCCCTCCACTTT,CASSVDYGSPLHF
TRBJ2-7,TRBD2,few,TRBV6-5,TGTGCCAGCAGTTACGCACTAGCGGGGGCCCCCTACGAGCAGTACTTC,CASSYALAGAPYEQYF
TRBJ2-7,NA,few,TRBV7-9,TGTGCCAGCAGCTTCCCAGGAGGGAGGCTCTCCTACGAGCAGTACTTC,CASSFPGGRLSYEQYF
TRBJ2-1,TRBD2,NA,TRBV6-5,TGTGCCAGCAGGGCCGGGACTAGAGGGAGTGAGCAGTTCTTC,CASRAGTRGSEQFF
TRBJ1-2,NA,few,TRBV12-5,TGTGCTAGTGGAGGCAGCCAGGACAGCATCTTCTATGGCTACACCTTC,CASGGSQDSIFYGYTF
TRBJ1-4,NA,NA,TRBV12-3/TRBV12-4,TGTGCCAGCAGTTTTGACGATCGAAAACTGTTTTTT,CASSFDDRKLFF
TRBJ1-1,NA,NA,TRBV5-1,TGCGCCAGCAGCCGGATGATGCAGGATGAAGCTTTCTTT,CASSRMMQDEAFF
TRBJ2-3,TRBD2,few,TRBV6-4,TGTGCCAGCAGTGACAGCGCGGGAGGGAGCACAGATACGCAGTATTTT,CASSDSAGGSTDTQYF
TRBJ1-1,NA,NA,TRBV29-1,TGCAGCGTTGATACCGGAGTTTCTGAAGCTTTCTTT,CSVDTGVSEAFF
TRBJ2-7,TRBD1,few,TRBV3-1,TGTGCCACCTCACATCGACAGGGCCGTTTGAACGAGCAGTACTTC,CATSHRQGRLNEQYF
TRBJ2-1,TRBD2,few,TRBV15,TGTGCCACCAGACCCGGGACTAGCGGGGGGGATTTTTTCTACAATGAGCAGTTCTTC,CATRPGTSGGDFFYNEQFF
TRBJ2-1,TRBD2,few,TRBV29-1,TGCAGCGTGGGAACCTCGGGGGGACCGATACTTTACAATGAGCAGTTCTTC,CSVGTSGGPILYNEQFF
TRBJ1-2,NA,NA,TRBV12-3/TRBV12-4,TGTGCCAGCAGTACCTTTAAGACAGTGGGTGTTTATGGCTACACCTTC,CASSTFKTVGVYGYTF
TRBJ1-1,NA,NA,TRBV18,TGTGCCAGCGGGGTGGGGGCGAACACTGAAGCTTTCTTT,CASGVGANTEAFF
TRBJ2-1,TRBD2,NA,TRBV6-2/TRBV6-3,TGTGCCAGCAGCTACGCTGCTAGCGGGAAGAGGGGTGAGCAGTTCTTC,CASSYAASGKRGEQFF
TRBJ2-3,TRBD2,NA,TRBV7-9,TGTGCCACCAAATGGGAGGGAGATACGCAGTATTTT,CATKWEGDTQYF
TRBJ2-7,TRBD1,few,TRBV7-2,TGTGCCAGCGGCAGACAGGGGGCCTACGAGCAGTACTTC,CASGRQGAYEQYF
TRBJ2-5,NA,NA,TRBV7-2,TGTGCCAGCAGCCTTACCCAGGGGCAGTACTTC,CASSLTQGQYF
TRBJ2-5,NA,NA,TRBV6-4,TGTGCCAGCAGCAGGGCCCAAGCGGAGACCCAGTACTTC,CASSRAQAETQYF
TRBJ2-1,NA,NA,TRBV7-9,TGTGCCAGCAGCCCAAGGGGCCCTGAGCAGTTCTTC,CASSPRGPEQFF
TRBJ2-3,NA,NA,TRBV20-1,TGCAGTGCTTTCAGTCCCCGGGACCGGGGAACAGATACGCAGTATTTT,CSAFSPRDRGTDTQYF